Below, 13 T cell receptor beta chains from the same sample are listed, as sequenced in a study of molecular identifiers for immune sequencing clone quantification. TCRdb independently ran MiXCR on the PCR reads; one entry per CDR3 protein. The sample consists of over 600,000 distinct CDR3 sequences, approximately 20% of them appearing once. Sample: naive CD8+ T cells from blood, with Jurkat cell RNA spiked in. Subset given: FACS-sorted CD8+CD4-CCR7+CD45RA+ naive T cells. The receptors stem from a human donor in good health. Some libraries in this study had Jurkat cell RNA spiked in.

About this clonotype: This sequence may be a read error, since a much larger clone differs from it by one base. This rearrangement joins TRBV7-9 to TRBJ1-6; D ambiguous. The CDR3 is made up of 12 amino acids. Germline lookup yields CDR1 SEHNR and CDR2 FQNEAQ (reference sequence). With 5 bases removed from V and 8 bases from J, the gap between germline ends came to 7 bases. The DNA for the CDR3 is TGTGCCAGCAGCCGGATTGATTCACCCCTCCACTTT. The encoded protein is CASSRIDSPLHF.

This clonotype was detected many times. The chain uses TRBV2 and TRBJ2-7; maybe TRBD1 (6 bases). The V gene lost 2 bases and the J gene lost 5 bases, with 10 bases spanning the gap. Per the germline V gene, CDR1 is SNHLY and CDR2 is FYNNEI. This CDR3 region has 13 residues. The CDR3 loop is CASSEWGPHEQYF. Here the CDR3 DNA reads TGTGCCAGCAGTGAATGGGGGCCCCACGAGCAGTACTTC.

J is TRBJ1-2 and V is TRBV4-1, with 7 bases aligning to TRBD1. There are 14 residues in the CDR3. Germline CDR1 reads MGHRA; CDR2 reads YSYEKL. Trimming cost V 4 bases and J 1 base; bases outside gene matches: 3. In DNA, the CDR3 is TGCGCCAGCAGCCGGGACAGAGTTAACTATGGCTACACCTTC. Translating it yields CASSRDRVNYGYTF.

A few counts support this clonotype. The chain recombines TRBV9 with TRBJ2-7; D may be TRBD2 (6 bases). Trimming left V 0 bases short and J 4 bases short, with 17 bases between. Germline CDR1 and CDR2: SGDLS and YYNGEE. The CDR3 spans 16 residues. The DNA for the CDR3 is TGTGCCAGCAGCGTAGAGGAGGGATCGACTTTATACGAGCAGTACTTC. Translation: CASSVEEGSTLYEQYF.

The V call is TRBV21-1, the J call TRBJ2-3; the table's D call, TRBD1, has no DNA check behind it. TRBV21-1 has pseudogene status. CDR3 size: 14 residues. The CDR3: CASSKGGFTDTQYF. The CDR3, as DNA: TGTGCCAGCAGCAAAGGGGGCTTCACAGATACGCAGTATTTT.

This clonotype was seen many times. J is TRBJ2-7 and V is TRBV30; tentatively, D is TRBD2 (6 bases). Looked up from germline, CDR1 is GTSNPN and CDR2 is SVGIG (reference sequence). The CDR3 runs 14 residues. The ends were cut back, 0 bases at V and 4 bases at J, with 13 bases in the middle. DNA of the CDR3: TGTGCCTGGAGTGTCGGTAGCGGAGTTTACGAGCAGTACTTC. Protein product: CAWSVGSGVYEQYF.

Many counts were recorded for this clonotype. The J gene is TRBJ2-7, the V gene TRBV4-3; 7 bases fit TRBD1. Germline loops: CDR1 LGHNA, CDR2 YSLEER. The CDR3 sequence is 14 residues long. Trimming removed 1 base from V and 7 bases from J; junction bases left unmatched: 7. The CDR3 DNA is TGCGCCAGCAGCCAAGCGAGGGGGCAGGGAGAGCAGTACTTC. Its translation: CASSQARGQGEQYF.

The chain couples TRBV7-9 to TRBJ2-5, with TRBD2 as a possible D gene (5 bases). This CDR3 is 16 amino acids long. The germline V and J ends were trimmed by 5 bases and 2 bases, with 18 bases remaining between them. Germline values: CDR1 SEHNR, CDR2 FQNEAQ (reference sequence). CDR3 coding DNA: TGTGCCAGCAGCGAAATCGATGCGGGCATTCAAGAGACCCAGTACTTC. It translates to CASSEIDAGIQETQYF.

The J gene is TRBJ1-5, the V gene TRBV19, with 9 bases identical to TRBD1. V was clipped by 6 bases and J by 6 bases; unmatched bases: 18. The CDR3 has 18 amino acids. In germline, CDR1 is LNHDA, CDR2 SQIVND (reference sequence). The CDR3 loop is CASSSIHPDRGPGQPQHF. CDR3 coding DNA: TGTGCCAGTAGCTCTATTCATCCGGACAGGGGTCCCGGTCAGCCCCAGCATTTT.

Of note for this clonotype: This may arise from a read error, as a much more abundant clone is one base away. This rearrangement joins TRBV7-9 to TRBJ2-3, with D possibly called TRBD1 or TRBD2 (5 bases each). This CDR3 is built from 12 residues. Germline V lookup: CDR1 SEHNR, CDR2 FQNEAQ (reference sequence). Trimming left V 4 bases short and J 9 bases short, with 11 bases between. The CDR3 loop reads CASSSGPVTQYF. In DNA form, the CDR3 reads TGTGCCAGCAGCTCGGGACCGGTCACGCAGTATTTT.

The rearrangement links TRBV4-2 to TRBJ2-5; D may be TRBD1 or TRBD2 (5 bases each). CDR3 length: 14 amino acids. Germline values: CDR1 LGHNA, CDR2 YNFKEQ. V dropped 1 base and J dropped 4 bases, with 10 bases sitting between them. CDR3 coding DNA: TGTGCCAGCAGCCAAGGGGTGGGGACAGAGACCCAGTACTTC. Protein product: CASSQGVGTETQYF.

The rearrangement links TRBV2 to TRBJ2-5, with D unresolved. V was clipped by 5 bases and J by 3 bases, with 19 bases between them. The CDR3 sequence is 16 residues long. Germline V gene sequence: CDR1 SNHLY, CDR2 FYNNEI. CDR3 in amino acids: CASSFVHRGSEETQYF. The CDR3 DNA reads TGTGCCAGCAGTTTTGTTCACCGTGGAAGCGAAGAGACCCAGTACTTC.

Worth noting for this clonotype: This could be a read error, since a much larger clone is one nucleotide away. The V gene is TRBV9, the J gene TRBJ2-3; 9 bases are shared with TRBD1. In germline, CDR1 is SGDLS, CDR2 YYNGEE. This CDR3 has 16 amino acids. In DNA, the CDR3 is TGTGCCAGCAGCGTCAACAGGGGGCGACGCACAGGTACGCAGTATTTT. The encoded protein is CASSVNRGRRTGTQYF. The full variable domain, in which reference TRBV9 and TRBJ2-3 provide the parts outside the CDR3, is DSGVTQTPKHLITATGQRVTLRCSPRSGDLSVYWYQQSLDQGLQFLIQYYNGEERAKGNILERFSAQQFPDLHSELNLSSLELGDSALYFCASSVNRGRRTGTQYFGPGTRLTVL.